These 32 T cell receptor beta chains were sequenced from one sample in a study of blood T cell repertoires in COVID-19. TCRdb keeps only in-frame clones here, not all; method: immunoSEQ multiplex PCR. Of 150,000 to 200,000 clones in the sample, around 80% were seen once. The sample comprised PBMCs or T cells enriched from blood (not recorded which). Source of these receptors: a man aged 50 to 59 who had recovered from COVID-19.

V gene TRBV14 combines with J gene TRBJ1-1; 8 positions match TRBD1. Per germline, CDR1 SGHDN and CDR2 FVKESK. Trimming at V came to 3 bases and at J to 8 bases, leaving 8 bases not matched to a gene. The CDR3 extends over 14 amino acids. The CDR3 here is CASSQHDRGWEAFF. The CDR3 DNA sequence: TGTGCCAGCAGCCAGCACGACAGGGGTTGGGAAGCTTTCTTT. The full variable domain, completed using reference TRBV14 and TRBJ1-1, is EAGVTQFPSHSVIEKGQTVTLRCDPISGHDNLYWYRRVMGKEIKFLLHFVKESKQDESGMPNNRFLAERTGGTYSTLKVQPAELEDSGVYFCASSQHDRGWEAFFGQGTRLTVV.

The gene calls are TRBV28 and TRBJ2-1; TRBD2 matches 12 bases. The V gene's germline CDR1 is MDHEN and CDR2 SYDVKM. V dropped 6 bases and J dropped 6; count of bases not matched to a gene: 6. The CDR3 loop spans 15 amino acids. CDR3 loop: CASSTASGGGNEQFF. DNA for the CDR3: TGTGCCAGCAGCACCGCTAGCGGGGGGGGCAATGAGCAGTTCTTC.

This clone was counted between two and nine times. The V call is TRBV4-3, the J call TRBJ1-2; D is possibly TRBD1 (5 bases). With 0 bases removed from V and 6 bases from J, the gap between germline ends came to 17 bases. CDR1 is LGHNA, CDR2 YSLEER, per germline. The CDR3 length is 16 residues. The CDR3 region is CASSQDRAFREDGYTF. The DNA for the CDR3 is TGCGCCAGCAGCCAAGATAGGGCATTCAGGGAAGATGGCTACACCTTC.

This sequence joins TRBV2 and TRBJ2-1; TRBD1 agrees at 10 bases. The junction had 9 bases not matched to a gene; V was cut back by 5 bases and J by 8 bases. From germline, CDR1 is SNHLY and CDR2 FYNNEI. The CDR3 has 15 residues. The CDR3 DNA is TGTGCCAGCAGTCGGACAGGGGGTCGGATGGATGAGCAGTTCTTC. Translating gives CASSRTGGRMDEQFF.

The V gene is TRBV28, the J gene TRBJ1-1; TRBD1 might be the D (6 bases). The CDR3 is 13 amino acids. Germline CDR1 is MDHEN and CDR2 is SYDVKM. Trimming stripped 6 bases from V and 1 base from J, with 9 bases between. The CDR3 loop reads CASRKTGNTEAFF. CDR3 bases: TGTGCCAGCAGAAAGACAGGGAACACTGAAGCTTTCTTT.

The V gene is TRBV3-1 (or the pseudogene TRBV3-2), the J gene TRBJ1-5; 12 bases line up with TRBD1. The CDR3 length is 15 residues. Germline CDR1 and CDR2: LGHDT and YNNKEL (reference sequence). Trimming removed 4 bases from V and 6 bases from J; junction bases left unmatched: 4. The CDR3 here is CASSPGTGGSQPQHF. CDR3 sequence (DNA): TGTGCCAGCAGCCCAGGGACAGGGGGCAGTCAGCCCCAGCATTTT.

The CDR3 DNA reads as TGTGCCAGCAGCACAGGGCGGCCTCAGCCCCAGCATTTT. Protein product: CASSTGRPQPQHF. The chain combines TRBV2 with TRBJ1-5; perhaps TRBD1 as D (6 bases). Germline V gene sequence: CDR1 SNHLY, CDR2 FYNNEI. The ends were cut back, 6 bases at V and 6 bases at J, with 12 bases in the middle. The CDR3 sequence is 13 residues long. Combining the CDR3 with reference TRBV2 and TRBJ1-5 gives the whole variable domain EPEVTQTPSHQVTQMGQEVILRCVPISNHLYFYWYRQILGQKVEFLVSFYNNEISEKSEIFDDQFSVERPDGSNFTLKIRSTKLEDSAMYFCASSTGRPQPQHFGDGTRLSIL.

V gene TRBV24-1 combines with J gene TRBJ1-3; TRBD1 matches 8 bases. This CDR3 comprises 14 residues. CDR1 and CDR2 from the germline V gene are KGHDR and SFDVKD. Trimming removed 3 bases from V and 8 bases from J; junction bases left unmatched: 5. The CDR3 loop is CATSDAAQGDTIYF. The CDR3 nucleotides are TGTGCCACCAGTGATGCTGCACAGGGGGACACCATATATTTT.

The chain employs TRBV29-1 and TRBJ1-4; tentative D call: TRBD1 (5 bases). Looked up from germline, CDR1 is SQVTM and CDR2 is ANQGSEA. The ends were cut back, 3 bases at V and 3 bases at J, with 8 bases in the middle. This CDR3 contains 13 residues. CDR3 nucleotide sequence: TGCAGCGTTGAGGAGGGGCCTAATGAAAAACTGTTTTTT. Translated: CSVEEGPNEKLFF.

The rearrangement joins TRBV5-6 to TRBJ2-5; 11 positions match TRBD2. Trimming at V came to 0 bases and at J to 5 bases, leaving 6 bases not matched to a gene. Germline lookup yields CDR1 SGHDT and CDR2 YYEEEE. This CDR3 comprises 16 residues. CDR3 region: CASSLAPASGRETQYF. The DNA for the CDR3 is TGTGCCAGCAGCTTGGCCCCGGCTAGCGGGAGGGAGACCCAGTACTTC.

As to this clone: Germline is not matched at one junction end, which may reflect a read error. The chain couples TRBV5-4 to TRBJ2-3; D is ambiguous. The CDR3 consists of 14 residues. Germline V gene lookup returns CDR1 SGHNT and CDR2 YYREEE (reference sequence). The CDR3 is CASSLVGSKDTQYF. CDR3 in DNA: TGTGCCAGCAGCTTGGTGGGTAGCAAAGATACGCAGTATTTT.

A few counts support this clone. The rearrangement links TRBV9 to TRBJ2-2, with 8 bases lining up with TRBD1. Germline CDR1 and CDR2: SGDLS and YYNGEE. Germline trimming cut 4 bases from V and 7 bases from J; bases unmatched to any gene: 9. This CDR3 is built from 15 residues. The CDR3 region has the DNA TGTGCCAGCAGCCTAATGACAGGGGAGGTCGGGGAGCTGTTTTTT. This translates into CASSLMTGEVGELFF.

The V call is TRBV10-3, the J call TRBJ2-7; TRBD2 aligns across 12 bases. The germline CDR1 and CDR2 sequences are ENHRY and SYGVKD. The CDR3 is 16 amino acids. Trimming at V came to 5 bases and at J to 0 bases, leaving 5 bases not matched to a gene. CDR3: CAISRTSGGSSYEQYF. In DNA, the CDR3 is TGTGCCATCAGTAGAACTAGCGGGGGGAGCTCCTACGAGCAGTACTTC.

The CDR3 reads CASSQSPPYRGQGTGELFF. The CDR3 coding sequence is TGCGCCAGCAGTCAATCCCCTCCATACAGGGGGCAAGGGACCGGGGAGCTGTTTTTT. The V and J genes are TRBV23-1 and TRBJ2-2, with 9 bases identical to TRBD1. TRBV23-1 carries the ORF label, with uncertain function. This CDR3 has 19 residues. Trimming at V came to 0 bases and at J to 5 bases, leaving 13 bases not matched to a gene.

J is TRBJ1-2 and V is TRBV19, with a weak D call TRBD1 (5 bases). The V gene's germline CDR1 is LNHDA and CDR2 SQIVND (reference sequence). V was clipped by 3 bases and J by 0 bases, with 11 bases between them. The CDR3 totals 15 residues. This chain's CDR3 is CASSMRGVANYGYTF. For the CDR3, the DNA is TGTGCCAGTAGTATGCGGGGGGTAGCTAACTATGGCTACACCTTC.

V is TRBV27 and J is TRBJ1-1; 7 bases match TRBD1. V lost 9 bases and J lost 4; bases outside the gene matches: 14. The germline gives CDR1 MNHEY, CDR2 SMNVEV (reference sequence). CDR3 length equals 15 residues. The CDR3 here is CASRQGRGPSTEAFF. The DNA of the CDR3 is TGTGCCAGTCGACAGGGTAGAGGGCCGAGCACTGAAGCTTTCTTT.

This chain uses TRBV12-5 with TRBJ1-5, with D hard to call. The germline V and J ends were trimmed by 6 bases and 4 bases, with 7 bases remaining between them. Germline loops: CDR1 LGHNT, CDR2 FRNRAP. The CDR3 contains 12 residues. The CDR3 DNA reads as TGTGCTAGTGGCGAAGCAAATCAGCCCCAGCATTTT. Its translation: CASGEANQPQHF.

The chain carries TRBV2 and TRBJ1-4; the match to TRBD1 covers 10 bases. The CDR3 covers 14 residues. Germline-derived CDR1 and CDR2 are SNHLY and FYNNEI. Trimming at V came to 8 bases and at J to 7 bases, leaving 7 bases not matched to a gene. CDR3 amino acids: CASRPGQGIEKLFF. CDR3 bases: TGTGCCAGCCGGCCGGGACAGGGGATTGAAAAACTGTTTTTT.

In DNA, the CDR3 is TGTGCCAGCAGCCAAGAGAAGGGGCTAGCGGGTGTGACTTTC. It codes for CASSQEKGLAGVTF. The gene calls are TRBV3-1 (or the pseudogene TRBV3-2) and TRBJ2-6; 8 nucleotides line up with TRBD2. The V segment lost 0 bases and the J segment 17 bases; nucleotides outside the gene matches: 9. Looked up from germline, CDR1 is LGHDT and CDR2 is YNNKEL (reference sequence). The CDR3 has 14 residues.

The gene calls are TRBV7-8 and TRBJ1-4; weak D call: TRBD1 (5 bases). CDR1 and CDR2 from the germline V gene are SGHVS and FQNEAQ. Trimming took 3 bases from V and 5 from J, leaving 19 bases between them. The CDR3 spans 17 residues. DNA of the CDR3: TGTGCCAGCAGCTTGGGTGGTGGGGGGGAGGACAATGAAAAACTGTTTTTT. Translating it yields CASSLGGGGEDNEKLFF.

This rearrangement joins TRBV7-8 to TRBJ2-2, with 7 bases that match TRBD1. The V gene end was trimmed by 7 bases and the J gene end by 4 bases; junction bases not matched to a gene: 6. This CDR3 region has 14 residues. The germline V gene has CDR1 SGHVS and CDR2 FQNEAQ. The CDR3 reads CASMSRDSTGELFF. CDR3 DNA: TGTGCCAGCATGTCCAGGGACAGCACCGGGGAGCTGTTTTTT.

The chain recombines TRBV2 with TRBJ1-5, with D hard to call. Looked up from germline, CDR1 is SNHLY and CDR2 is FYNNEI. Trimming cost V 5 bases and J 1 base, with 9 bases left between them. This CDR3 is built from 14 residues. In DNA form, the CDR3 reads TGTGCCAGCAGTTGGGCCGGAAGCAATCAGCCCCAGCATTTT. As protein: CASSWAGSNQPQHF.

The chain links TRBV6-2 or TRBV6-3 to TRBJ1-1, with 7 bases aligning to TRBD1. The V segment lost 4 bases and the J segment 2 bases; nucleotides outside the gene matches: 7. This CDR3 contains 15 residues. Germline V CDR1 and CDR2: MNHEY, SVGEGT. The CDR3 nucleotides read TGTGCCAGCAGTTCTGGACAGGCCCTTAACACTGAAGCTTTCTTT. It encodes CASSSGQALNTEAFF.

The CDR3 region has the DNA TGTGCCAGTCTAGAGGGGACAGCCCTTCGGAACAATCAGCCCCAGCATTTT. This sequence encodes CASLEGTALRNNQPQHF. V usage is TRBV19 and J usage is TRBJ1-5; 7 positions match TRBD1. CDR3 length: 17 residues. Germline assignment: CDR1 LNHDA and CDR2 SQIVND (reference sequence). V trimming: 8 bases; J trimming: 3 bases; junction bases outside the gene matches: 16.

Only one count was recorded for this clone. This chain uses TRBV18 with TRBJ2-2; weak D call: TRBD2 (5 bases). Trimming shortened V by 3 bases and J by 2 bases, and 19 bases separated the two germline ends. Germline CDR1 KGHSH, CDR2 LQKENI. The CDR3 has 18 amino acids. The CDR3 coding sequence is TGTGCCAGCTCACCGCGGGCCAGCTCTCCACCAAACACCGGGGAGCTGTTTTTT. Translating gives CASSPRASSPPNTGELFF.

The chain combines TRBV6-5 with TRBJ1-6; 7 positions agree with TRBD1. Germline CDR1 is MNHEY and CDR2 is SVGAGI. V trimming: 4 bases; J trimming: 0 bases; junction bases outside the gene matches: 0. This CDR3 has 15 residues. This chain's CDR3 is CASSSGGSYNSPLHF. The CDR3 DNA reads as TGTGCCAGCAGTTCAGGGGGCTCCTATAATTCACCCCTCCACTTT.

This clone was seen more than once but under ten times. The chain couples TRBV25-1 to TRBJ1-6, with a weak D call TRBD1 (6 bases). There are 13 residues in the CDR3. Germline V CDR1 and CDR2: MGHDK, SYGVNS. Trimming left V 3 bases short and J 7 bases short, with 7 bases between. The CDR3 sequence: CASSEDSNSPLHF. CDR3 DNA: TGTGCCAGCAGTGAGGACAGCAATTCACCCCTCCACTTT.

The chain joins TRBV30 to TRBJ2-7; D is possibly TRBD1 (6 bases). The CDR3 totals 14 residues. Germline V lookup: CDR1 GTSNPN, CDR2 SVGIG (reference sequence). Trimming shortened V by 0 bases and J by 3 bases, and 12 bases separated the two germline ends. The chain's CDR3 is CAWSVSGHRYEQYF. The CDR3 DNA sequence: TGTGCCTGGAGTGTATCGGGACACCGCTACGAGCAGTACTTC. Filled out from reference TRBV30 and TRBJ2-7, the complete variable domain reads SQTIHQWPATLVQPVGSPLSLECTVEGTSNPNLYWYRQAAGRGLQLLFYSVGIGQISSEVPQNLSASRPQDRQFILSSKKLLLSDSGFYLCAWSVSGHRYEQYFGPGTRLTVT.

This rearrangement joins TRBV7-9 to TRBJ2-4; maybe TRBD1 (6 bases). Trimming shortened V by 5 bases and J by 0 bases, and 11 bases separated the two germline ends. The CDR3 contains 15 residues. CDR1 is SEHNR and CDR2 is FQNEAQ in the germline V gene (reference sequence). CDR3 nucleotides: TGTGCCAGCAGCCCCCCGACAGGAGCCAAAAACATTCAGTACTTC. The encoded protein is CASSPPTGAKNIQYF. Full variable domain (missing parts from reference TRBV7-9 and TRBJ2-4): DTGVSQNPRHKITKRGQNVTFRCDPISEHNRLYWYRQTLGQGPEFLTYFQNEAQLEKSRLLSDRFSAERPKGSFSTLEIQRTEQGDSAMYLCASSPPTGAKNIQYFGAGTRLSVL.

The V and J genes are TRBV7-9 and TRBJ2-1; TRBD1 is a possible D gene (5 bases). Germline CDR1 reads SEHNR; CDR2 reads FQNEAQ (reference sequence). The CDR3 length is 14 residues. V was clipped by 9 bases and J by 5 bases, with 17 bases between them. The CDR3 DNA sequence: TGTGCCAGTAATACAGGTTTTTTAGACAATGAGCAGTTCTTC. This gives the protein CASNTGFLDNEQFF.

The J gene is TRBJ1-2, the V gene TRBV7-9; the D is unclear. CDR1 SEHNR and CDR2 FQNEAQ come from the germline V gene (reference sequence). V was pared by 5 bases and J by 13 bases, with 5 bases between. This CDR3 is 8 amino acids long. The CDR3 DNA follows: TGTGCCAGCAGCCCAGGCACCTTC. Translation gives CASSPGTF.

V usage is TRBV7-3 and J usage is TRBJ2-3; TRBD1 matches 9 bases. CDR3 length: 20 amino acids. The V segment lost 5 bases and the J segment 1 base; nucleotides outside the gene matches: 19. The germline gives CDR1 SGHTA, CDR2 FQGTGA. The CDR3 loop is CASSLSTGGKTPSRTDTQYF. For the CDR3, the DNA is TGTGCCAGCAGCCTGTCAACAGGGGGCAAAACCCCTTCTCGCACAGATACGCAGTATTTT. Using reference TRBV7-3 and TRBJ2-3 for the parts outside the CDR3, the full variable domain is GAGVSQTPSNKVTEKGKYVELRCDPISGHTALYWYRQSLGQGPEFLIYFQGTGAADDSGLPNDRFFAVRPEGSVSTLKIQRTERGDSAVYLCASSLSTGGKTPSRTDTQYFGPGTRLTVL.